A single sample gave rise to the 24 T cell receptor beta chains below, sequenced in a study of lymphopenia after photon versus proton radiotherapy. Profiled with immunoSEQ multiplex PCR; TCRdb holds only in-frame clones, not every one. The sample consists of approximately 17,000 clones, more than 85% of them appearing once. Sequenced material: peripheral blood, taken from a patient treated with proton-based radiotherapy. These receptors all come from a woman aged 60-75 years with cholangiocarcinoma. Some clones in this sample may be carry-over from other donors' samples.

J is TRBJ1-1 and V is TRBV5-4; unclear D gene. The germline V gene encodes CDR1 SGHNT and CDR2 YYREEE (reference sequence). This CDR3 is 13 amino acids long. V lost 4 bases to trimming and J lost 4 bases, with 11 bases between them. The CDR3 spells CASSLRVGTEAFF. As DNA, the CDR3 is TGTGCCAGCAGCCTTCGAGTCGGCACTGAAGCTTTCTTT.

This chain connects TRBV18 to TRBJ2-5; no clear D gene. The ends were cut back, 1 base at V and 1 base at J, with 10 bases in the middle. The length of the CDR3 is 15 residues. CDR1 is KGHSH, CDR2 LQKENI, per germline. The CDR3 DNA follows: TGTGCCAGCTCACCACGAAGACACTTCCAAGAGACCCAGTACTTC. Residues: CASSPRRHFQETQYF.

Points on this clone: Within the sample, other DNA sequences also encode this same CDR3. V gene TRBV27 combines with J gene TRBJ1-1; D is unclear. V was trimmed by 4 bases and J by 4 bases, leaving 7 bases between them. Germline-derived CDR1 and CDR2 are MNHEY and SMNVEV (reference sequence). The CDR3 loop spans 12 amino acids. The CDR3 spells CASSSLGTEAFF. CDR3 DNA: TGTGCCAGCAGTTCCCTCGGCACTGAAGCTTTCTTT.

The chain is built from TRBV6-5 and TRBJ2-1; possibly TRBD1 for D (6 bases). Germline CDR1 is MNHEY and CDR2 is SVGAGI. Trimming stripped 0 bases from V and 9 bases from J, with 12 bases between. The CDR3 consists of 14 residues. Here the CDR3 reads CASSYSQGRPEQFF. For the CDR3, the DNA is TGTGCCAGCAGTTACTCACAGGGCCGACCTGAGCAGTTCTTC.

The chain couples TRBV6-5 to TRBJ1-3, with a weak D call TRBD1 (5 bases). This CDR3 has 16 amino acids. Germline values: CDR1 MNHEY, CDR2 SVGAGI. The V end lost 0 bases, the J end lost 0 bases, and 9 bases lay between the germline ends. CDR3 loop: CASSYSGVASGNTIYF. CDR3 bases: TGTGCCAGCAGTTACTCGGGGGTGGCCTCTGGAAACACCATATATTTT.

This rearrangement joins TRBV5-1 to TRBJ2-7; D may be TRBD1 (6 bases). V was shortened by 4 bases and J by 5 bases, with 19 bases between the two germline ends. Per germline, CDR1 SGHRS and CDR2 YFSETQ. The CDR3 is 15 amino acids. Here the CDR3 DNA reads TGCGCCAGCAGCATCCAAGTGACAGGTTCCGACGAGCAGTACTTC. Protein: CASSIQVTGSDEQYF.

This clone turned up a few times. The chain couples TRBV7-9 to TRBJ2-1; 12 bases match TRBD2. Germline-derived CDR1 and CDR2 are SEHNR and FQNEAQ (reference sequence). The CDR3 runs 16 residues. Losses at the gene ends were 4 bases for V and 8 bases for J; bases not matched to a gene: 9. CDR3 nucleotides: TGTGCCAGCAGCTCCCTGACTAGCGGGGGTTTGGATGAGCAGTTCTTC. Encoded protein: CASSSLTSGGLDEQFF.

The chain joins TRBV7-9 to TRBJ2-1; D not resolved. V was trimmed by 1 base and J by 5 bases, leaving 18 bases between them. CDR1 and CDR2 from the germline V gene are SEHNR and FQNEAQ (reference sequence). The CDR3 covers 17 residues. This chain's CDR3 is CASSLGGSPGMNNEQFF. The CDR3 nucleotides are TGTGCCAGCAGCTTAGGGGGTAGCCCTGGAATGAACAATGAGCAGTTCTTC.

The chain carries TRBV9 and TRBJ2-1, with a possible D match to TRBD1 (6 bases). The germline V and J ends were trimmed by 4 bases and 3 bases, with 14 bases remaining between them. Germline CDR1 reads SGDLS; CDR2 reads YYNGEE. The CDR3 spans 15 residues. The CDR3 region is CASSQLDRNYNEQFF. In DNA, the CDR3 is TGTGCCAGCAGCCAACTGGACAGAAACTACAATGAGCAGTTCTTC.

This chain joins TRBV19 and TRBJ2-1; D is unresolved. Germline CDR1 reads LNHDA; CDR2 reads SQIVND (reference sequence). Trimming removed 4 bases at V and 10 bases at J, with 17 bases between. The CDR3 runs 14 residues. As DNA, the CDR3 is TGTGCCAGTAGTAGGACGGACGGTTTAGGGGAGCAGTTCTTC. Protein product: CASSRTDGLGEQFF. The variable domain in full, with the rest retrieved from reference TRBV19 and TRBJ2-1, is DGGITQSPKYLFRKEGQNVTLSCEQNLNHDAMYWYRQDPGQGLRLIYYSQIVNDFQKGDIAEGYSVSREKKESFPLTVTSAQKNPTAFYLCASSRTDGLGEQFFGPGTRLTVL.

The chain recombines TRBV4-1 with TRBJ2-3; TRBD2 matches 10 bases. This CDR3 spans 15 amino acids. V shed 9 bases and J 2 bases; nucleotides not matched to a gene: 8. From germline, CDR1 is MGHRA and CDR2 YSYEKL. DNA for the CDR3: TGCGCCAGTACGAAACTAGCGGGACACACAGATACGCAGTATTTT. The encoded protein is CASTKLAGHTDTQYF.

In regard to this clone: The junction and the germline gene differ at one end; a read error may be behind it. The chain recombines TRBV25-1 with TRBJ2-5; 13 nucleotides agree with TRBD2. The CDR3 length is 16 residues. CDR1 is MGHDK, CDR2 SYGVNS, per germline. The CDR3 is CASSEYGLAGEETQYF. CDR3 bases: TGTGCCAGCAGCGAATATGGACTAGCGGGAGAAGAGACCCAGTACTTC. The complete variable domain, with remaining parts taken from reference TRBV25-1 and TRBJ2-5, reads EADIYQTPRYLVIGTGKKITLECSQTMGHDKMYWYQQDPGMELHLIHYSYGVNSTEKGDLSSESTVSRIRTEHFPLTLESARPSHTSQYLCASSEYGLAGEETQYFGPGTRLLVL.

This chain joins TRBV19 and TRBJ1-4, with no clear D. CDR3 length: 11 amino acids. Per germline, CDR1 LNHDA and CDR2 SQIVND (reference sequence). With 4 bases removed from V and 6 bases from J, the gap between germline ends came to 3 bases. The CDR3 sequence is CASSRHEKLFF. CDR3 DNA: TGTGCCAGTAGTAGACATGAAAAACTGTTTTTT.

The genes are TRBV18 and TRBJ2-5, with D possibly TRBD2 on 7 matching bases. Germline values: CDR1 KGHSH, CDR2 LQKENI. This CDR3 contains 15 residues. V lost 3 bases to trimming and J lost 3 bases, with 14 bases between them. As DNA, the CDR3 is TGTGCCAGCTCACCGGGGGGGGCTTCGGAAGAGACCCAGTACTTC. Its translation: CASSPGGASEETQYF.

The rearrangement uses TRBV6-5 and TRBJ2-1; D may match TRBD1 or TRBD2 (5 bases each). V lost 2 bases and J 2 bases, leaving 10 bases between the germline ends. Germline lookup yields CDR1 MNHEY and CDR2 SVGAGI. This CDR3 comprises 15 residues. The CDR3 sequence is CASSYRDGTYNEQFF. CDR3 DNA sequence: TGTGCCAGCAGTTACCGGGACGGGACCTACAATGAGCAGTTCTTC.

The CDR3 bases are TGTGCCAGCAGTGTAAGGGGTCCAACTAGCGGATCTTCCTACGAGCAGTACTTC. Its protein is CASSVRGPTSGSSYEQYF. The gene calls are TRBV2 and TRBJ2-5, with 8 bases aligning to TRBD2. The J call may not be correct, given that the DNA end is closer to TRBJ2-7. Germline CDR1 reads SNHLY; CDR2 reads FYNNEI. The CDR3 extends over 18 amino acids.

This chain links TRBV19 with TRBJ1-1; possible D gene TRBD1, 6 bases. This CDR3 spans 17 amino acids. Germline CDR1 LNHDA, CDR2 SQIVND (reference sequence). Trimming stripped 7 bases from V and 0 bases from J, with 21 bases between. The CDR3 nucleotides read TGTGCCAGTAACCCTGCCGAACCGGGACACATGAACACTGAAGCTTTCTTT. Translated: CASNPAEPGHMNTEAFF.

This chain joins TRBV29-1 and TRBJ2-2, with D maybe TRBD1 (6 bases). Germline V gene sequence: CDR1 SQVTM, CDR2 ANQGSEA. The CDR3 spans 14 residues. V lost 7 bases to trimming and J lost 5 bases, with 17 bases between them. The CDR3 nucleotides read TGCAGCGCTAGTCTGGACAGTCCGACCGGGGAGCTGTTTTTT. Protein: CSASLDSPTGELFF.

This clone was found a few times. This chain connects TRBV4-1 to TRBJ1-5; D unclear. The CDR3 contains 19 residues. CDR1 is MGHRA, CDR2 YSYEKL, per germline. V lost 4 bases and J 0 bases, leaving 22 bases between the germline ends. As DNA, the CDR3 is TGCGCCAGCAGCCTAACGACTCTATCGGGGTATGATAGCAATCAGCCCCAGCATTTT. Protein sequence: CASSLTTLSGYDSNQPQHF.

Only one count was recorded for this clone. CDR3 nucleotide sequence: TGTGCCAGCAGGCTCACAGGGTGGGGCTATCAGCCCCAGCATTTT. Protein: CASRLTGWGYQPQHF. The rearrangement joins TRBV6-5 to TRBJ1-5; a possible D gene is TRBD1 (6 bases). The CDR3 covers 15 residues. The germline gives CDR1 MNHEY, CDR2 SVGAGI. Trimming removed 6 bases at V and 5 bases at J, with 17 bases between.

The rearrangement joins TRBV27 to TRBJ2-7; D uncertain. The CDR3 is 16 residues long. CDR1 is MNHEY, CDR2 SMNVEV, per germline (reference sequence). The V end lost 5 bases, the J end lost 1 base, and 18 bases lay between the germline ends. The CDR3: CASSPQVGRRSYEQYF. CDR3 nucleotides: TGTGCCAGCAGTCCGCAGGTTGGGCGTAGGTCCTACGAGCAGTACTTC.

This sequence joins TRBV9 and TRBJ2-2; possibly TRBD2 for D (7 bases). This CDR3 region has 14 residues. Germline lookup yields CDR1 SGDLS and CDR2 YYNGEE. Trimming left V 4 bases short and J 6 bases short, with 13 bases between. The CDR3 DNA is TGTGCCAGCAGCCCCGCCGGGGGGCCCGGGGAGCTGTTTTTT. Protein: CASSPAGGPGELFF.

V usage is TRBV9 and J usage is TRBJ2-6; 9 positions match TRBD1. V shed 4 bases and J 2 bases; nucleotides not matched to a gene: 7. CDR3 length: 17 residues. Germline values: CDR1 SGDLS, CDR2 YYNGEE. The CDR3 loop is CASSPRDREAGANVLTF. The CDR3 coding sequence is TGTGCCAGCAGCCCCCGGGACAGGGAGGCTGGGGCCAACGTCCTGACTTTC.

This sequence joins TRBV19 and TRBJ1-5; D is unclear. This CDR3 comprises 15 residues. Trimming removed 7 bases from V and 0 bases from J, with 13 bases in between. The germline CDR1 and CDR2 sequences are LNHDA and SQIVND (reference sequence). CDR3 sequence reads: CASTPYSYSNQPQHF. The CDR3 DNA reads as TGTGCCAGTACCCCCTATTCCTATAGCAATCAGCCCCAGCATTTT. Full variable domain (remainder filled in from reference TRBV19 and TRBJ1-5): DGGITQSPKYLFRKEGQNVTLSCEQNLNHDAMYWYRQDPGQGLRLIYYSQIVNDFQKGDIAEGYSVSREKKESFPLTVTSAQKNPTAFYLCASTPYSYSNQPQHFGDGTRLSIL.